This TCR beta chain was retrieved from a study of CD8 T cells in ankylosing spondylitis (dated by TCRdb to about 2017). For the wider study: To find TCR variants linked to disease, the study profiled T cell receptor beta repertoires in ankylosing spondylitis patients and healthy donors. In total, the full study cohort was made up of 85 to 140 healthy donors and approximately 27 ankylosing spondylitis patients. Peripheral blood was sampled, and synovial fluid was additionally collected from ankylosing spondylitis patients. Here is what the overall study found, with its caveats: Some motif variants had previously been reported in the synovial fluid and blood of reactive arthritis patients, which suggests shared mechanisms of disease initiation. According to the report, matched synovial fluid samples from ankylosing spondylitis patients were significantly enriched for the disease-linked clones. A TCR beta motif of 7 or 8 highly homologous amino acid variants appeared characteristic of blood from ankylosing spondylitis patients. The disease-linked clones had a CD8+ phenotype and were found at relatively low frequencies in peripheral blood.

Sequencing used an Illumina HiSeq 2500. Quantitative 5'-RACE with molecular barcodes was used to prepare TCR beta libraries. As for the authors' bioinformatics: A new computational method based on a probabilistic model of VDJ rearrangement was used to identify disease-linked TCR variants. The raw public reads went through TCRdb reprocessing: fastp at Q25, MiXCR clone calling, in-frame beta chains kept. Every entry covers one CDR3 protein and lists the most common genes and DNA from its rows. TCRdb's processing, not the authors' own work, is the source of the V and J calls. In all, the sample holds 250,000 to 400,000 distinct CDR3 sequences, and around 10% of those were seen once. The ten largest clones represent about a tenth of the sample. This clonotype has a count of ten or more. Its specific antigen is unknown. Per-base qualities were not stored, and no clone one base away is much larger. Looking up the germline V gene yields CDR1 SGHRS and CDR2 YFSETQ. Trimming at the junction amounts to 0 bases on V and 2 bases on J, and the germline ends lie 8 bases apart. Including the terminal cysteine and phenylalanine, the CDR3 comprises 14 residues. The entry retains the CDR3 DNA only, 42 bases that are in frame from base 1.

Here the chain combines TRBV5-1 and TRBJ1-2; a tentative D match to TRBD1 spans 5 bases. Sequencing input: blood, either unsorted or a sorted T cell fraction (not recorded which). The sequence came from a female donor with ankylosing spondylitis or in good health (not recorded which). Here is the DNA: TGCGCCAGCAGCTTGGGAGGGGAGAACTATGGCTACACCTTC. It is translated as CASSLGGENYGYTF. Reference TRBV5-1 and TRBJ1-2 proteins supply the regions before and after the CDR3; the full variable domain is: KAGVTQTPRYLIKTRGQQVTLSCSPISGHRSVSWYQQTPGQGLQFLFEYFSETQRNKGNFPGRFSGRQFSNSRSEMNVSTLELGDSALYLCASSLGGENYGYTFGSGTRLTVV.